The clone carrying this T cell receptor beta chain was recorded many times. Its antigen is undetermined. Indicated time point: newly diagnosed GD, antithyroid drugs for less than 3 months. Extracted RNA from PBMCs served as the source of the TCR library. Patients with Graves' disease were diagnosed by American Thyroid Association guidelines. The data stem from a study of regulatory T cells in long-lasting Graves disease. Study-wide context: Those Graves' patients who were newly diagnosed had been on antithyroid drugs under 3 months.

Study results and limitations: Newly diagnosed disease favored TRBV20-1 and TRBJ2-1 over persistent disease.

The authors built TCR beta libraries using iRepertoire HTBI primers and Arm-PCR of CDR3 regions. TCRdb re-called the multiplex PCR reads with MiXCR, one entry per CDR3 protein. The sample gives approximately 470,000 distinct CDR3 sequences, around 15% of which show up once; over 9% is in the top ten. V lost 5 bases and J lost 1; bases outside the gene matches: 7. Germline values: CDR1 DFQATT, CDR2 SNEGSKA (reference sequence). There are 16 residues in the CDR3. The sample also formed part of further work on T cells in Graves' hyperthyroidism and ophthalmopathy.

The source was peripheral blood mononuclear cells (PBMCs), collected at new diagnosis, from a patient treated with antithyroid drugs. The receptor was isolated from a man in his forties with Graves disease. J is TRBJ2-1 and V is TRBV20-1, with 11 bases that match TRBD2. CDR3 coding DNA: TGCAGTGCTCCGCCGGTAGCGGGAGGGTCCTACAATGAGCAGTTCTTC. It encodes CSAPPVAGGSYNEQFF.